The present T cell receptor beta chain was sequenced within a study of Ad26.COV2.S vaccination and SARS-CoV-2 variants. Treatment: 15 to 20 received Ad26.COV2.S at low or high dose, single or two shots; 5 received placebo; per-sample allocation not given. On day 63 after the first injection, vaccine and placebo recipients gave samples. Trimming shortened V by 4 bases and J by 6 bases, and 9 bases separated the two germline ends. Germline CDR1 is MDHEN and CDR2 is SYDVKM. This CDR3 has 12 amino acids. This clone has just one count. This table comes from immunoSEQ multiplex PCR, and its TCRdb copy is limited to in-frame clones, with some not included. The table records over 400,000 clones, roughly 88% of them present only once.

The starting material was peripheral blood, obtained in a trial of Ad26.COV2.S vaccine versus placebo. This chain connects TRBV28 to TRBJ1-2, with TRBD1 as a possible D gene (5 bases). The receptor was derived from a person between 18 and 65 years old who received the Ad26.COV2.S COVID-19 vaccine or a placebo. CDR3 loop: CASSSPTDGYTF. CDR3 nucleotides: TGTGCCAGCAGTTCCCCGACAGATGGCTACACCTTC.